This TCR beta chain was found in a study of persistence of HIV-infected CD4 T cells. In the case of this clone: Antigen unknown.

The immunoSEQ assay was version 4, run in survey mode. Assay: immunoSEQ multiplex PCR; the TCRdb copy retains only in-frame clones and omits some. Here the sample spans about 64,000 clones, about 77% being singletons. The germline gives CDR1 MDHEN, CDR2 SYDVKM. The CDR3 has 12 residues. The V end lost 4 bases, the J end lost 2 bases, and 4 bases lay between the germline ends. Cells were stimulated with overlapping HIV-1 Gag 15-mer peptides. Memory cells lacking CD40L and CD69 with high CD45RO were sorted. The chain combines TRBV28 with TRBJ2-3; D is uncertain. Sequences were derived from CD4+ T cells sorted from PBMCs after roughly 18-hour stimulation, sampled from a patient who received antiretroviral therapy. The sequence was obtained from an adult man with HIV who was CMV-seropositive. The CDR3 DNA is TGTGCCAGCAGTTCCCACACAGATACGCAGTATTTT. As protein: CASSSHTDTQYF.